The rows below give T cell receptor beta chains drawn from one sample of a study of regulatory T cells in long-lasting Graves disease. Each CDR3 protein is one row after TCRdb ran MiXCR on the multiplex PCR reads. The repertoire consists of 360,000 or so distinct CDR3 sequences, with under 20% occurring once and the leading ten covering 20%. The same data also went into a second study, on T cells in Graves' hyperthyroidism and ophthalmopathy.

The source was peripheral blood mononuclear cells (PBMCs), collected at new diagnosis, from a patient treated with antithyroid drugs. The origin of the receptors is a woman aged 18-29 years with Graves disease. CDR3s include the opening cysteine and the closing phenylalanine or tryptophan. A D gene is named only where the DNA matches it firmly. Part of the rows lack a size; the others show once, few, many or a class for expanded clones.

d_gene: TRBD1
abundance: -
v_gene: TRBV5-1
j_gene: TRBJ2-2
CDR3nt: TGCGCCAGCAGCTCCATCCGGACAGGGACAACCGGGGAGCTGTTTTTT
CDR3aa: CASSSIRTGTTGELFF

d_gene: TRBD2
abundance: few
v_gene: TRBV28
j_gene: TRBJ2-5
CDR3nt: TGTGCCAGCAGTTCACCGACTAGCGGAGAGACCCAGTACTTC
CDR3aa: CASSSPTSGETQYF

d_gene: TRBD1
abundance: many
v_gene: TRBV11-2
j_gene: TRBJ2-3
CDR3nt: TGTGCCAGCAGCCCTCTCCGGGACAGACTCACAGATACGCAGTATTTT
CDR3aa: CASSPLRDRLTDTQYF

d_gene: -
abundance: many
v_gene: TRBV12-3/TRBV12-4
j_gene: TRBJ2-3
CDR3nt: TGTGCCAGCAGTTGGAACACAGATACGCAGTATTTT
CDR3aa: CASSWNTDTQYF

d_gene: TRBD1
abundance: -
v_gene: TRBV5-4
j_gene: TRBJ2-2
CDR3nt: TGTGCCAGCAGCCAACCTGGACAGGGGGCAACCGGGGAGCTGTTTTTT
CDR3aa: CASSQPGQGATGELFF

d_gene: -
abundance: many
v_gene: TRBV9
j_gene: TRBJ2-3
CDR3nt: TGTGCCAGCAGCGTAGAGAGGGACACCCGCCGCACAGATACGCAGTATTTT
CDR3aa: CASSVERDTRRTDTQYF

d_gene: -
abundance: few
v_gene: TRBV7-2
j_gene: TRBJ2-5
CDR3nt: TGTGCCAGCAGCAAAACGACTATCCAAGAGACCCAGTACTTC
CDR3aa: CASSKTTIQETQYF

d_gene: TRBD1
abundance: many
v_gene: TRBV12-3/TRBV12-4
j_gene: TRBJ2-2
CDR3nt: TGTGCCAGCAGGACAGGGGCGACGAACACCGGGGAGCTGTTTTTT
CDR3aa: CASRTGATNTGELFF

d_gene: TRBD1
abundance: many
v_gene: TRBV28
j_gene: TRBJ1-1
CDR3nt: TGTGCCAGCAGTTTATTTGGAGTTCCCGGGACAGGGGTGTTCACTGAAGCTTTCTTT
CDR3aa: CASSLFGVPGTGVFTEAFF

d_gene: TRBD1
abundance: few
v_gene: TRBV5-1
j_gene: TRBJ1-2
CDR3nt: TGCGCCAGCAGAAGGGACAGGCCTACGGATGGCTACACCTTC
CDR3aa: CASRRDRPTDGYTF

d_gene: -
abundance: -
v_gene: TRBV6-9
j_gene: TRBJ2-1
CDR3nt: TGTGCCAGCAGTTACATGAATGAGCAGTTCTTC
CDR3aa: CASSYMNEQFF

d_gene: -
abundance: many
v_gene: TRBV11-2
j_gene: TRBJ2-1
CDR3nt: TGTGCCAGCAGCCTCCTAAGAGGTGGGAGAGGGAATGAGCAGTTCTTC
CDR3aa: CASSLLRGGRGNEQFF

d_gene: TRBD1
abundance: many
v_gene: TRBV12-3/TRBV12-4
j_gene: TRBJ1-5
CDR3nt: TGTGCCAGCAGTCATACAGGGGCTGGCCAGCCCCAGCATTTT
CDR3aa: CASSHTGAGQPQHF

d_gene: TRBD2
abundance: many
v_gene: TRBV20-1
j_gene: TRBJ2-7
CDR3nt: TGCAGTGCTAGAACTACTAGCGGGAGTAACTACGAGCAGTACTTC
CDR3aa: CSARTTSGSNYEQYF

d_gene: -
abundance: few
v_gene: TRBV4-1
j_gene: TRBJ1-1
CDR3nt: TGCGCCAGCAGCCAACCAACAAGGGGTCGCACTGAAGCTTTCTTT
CDR3aa: CASSQPTRGRTEAFF

d_gene: -
abundance: many
v_gene: TRBV7-2
j_gene: TRBJ2-4
CDR3nt: TGTGCCAGCAGCTTAGCGGGGGGTGAAAACATTCAGTACTTC
CDR3aa: CASSLAGGENIQYF

d_gene: -
abundance: once
v_gene: TRBV29-1
j_gene: TRBJ2-1
CDR3nt: TGCAGCGTTGTTTCGGTTTTGGGGCTAGTGAATGAGCAGTTCTTC
CDR3aa: CSVVSVLGLVNEQFF

d_gene: TRBD1
abundance: many
v_gene: TRBV6-1
j_gene: TRBJ2-7
CDR3nt: TGTGCCAGCAGTAACACCCGGACAGGTTGGTTAGGGGAGCAGTACTTC
CDR3aa: CASSNTRTGWLGEQYF

d_gene: TRBD2
abundance: -
v_gene: TRBV11-2
j_gene: TRBJ2-3
CDR3nt: TGTGCCAGCAGTCCTACGGGACTAGCGGGGGCAGATACGCAGTATTTT
CDR3aa: CASSPTGLAGADTQYF

d_gene: -
abundance: many
v_gene: TRBV5-1
j_gene: TRBJ2-1
CDR3nt: TGCGCCAGCAGCCCCGGTCGCCGTGACGAGCAGTTCTTC
CDR3aa: CASSPGRRDEQFF

d_gene: -
abundance: few
v_gene: TRBV7-2
j_gene: TRBJ2-7
CDR3nt: TGTGCCAGCAGCTTGTCGGGTAGGGGCACGAACGAGCAGTACTTC
CDR3aa: CASSLSGRGTNEQYF

d_gene: -
abundance: -
v_gene: TRBV19
j_gene: TRBJ1-5
CDR3nt: TGTGCCAGTTTATTTCAGGGAGAAAGCAATCAGCCCCAGCATTTT
CDR3aa: CASLFQGESNQPQHF

d_gene: -
abundance: few
v_gene: TRBV20-1
j_gene: TRBJ2-7
CDR3nt: TGCAGTGCCGTATACTACGAGCAGTACTTC
CDR3aa: CSAVYYEQYF

d_gene: TRBD2
abundance: many
v_gene: TRBV20-1
j_gene: TRBJ2-4
CDR3nt: TGCAGTGCCGACAAAGCGGGAGGGCCGAACATTCAGTACTTC
CDR3aa: CSADKAGGPNIQYF

d_gene: -
abundance: many
v_gene: TRBV6-4
j_gene: TRBJ2-2
CDR3nt: TGTGCCAGCAGTGACTCAGGGATGGACACCGGGGAGCTGTTTTTT
CDR3aa: CASSDSGMDTGELFF

d_gene: -
abundance: many
v_gene: TRBV6-1
j_gene: TRBJ1-1
CDR3nt: TGTGCCAGCAGTGAAGCAAGGAACACTGAAGCTTTCTTT
CDR3aa: CASSEARNTEAFF

d_gene: -
abundance: many
v_gene: TRBV13
j_gene: TRBJ2-7
CDR3nt: TGTGCCAGCAGCGCGACTAGTTCCTACGAGCAGTACTTC
CDR3aa: CASSATSSYEQYF

d_gene: TRBD1
abundance: many
v_gene: TRBV3-1
j_gene: TRBJ2-7
CDR3nt: TGTGCCAGCAGCCAAGGGACAGGGAGAAACGAGCAGTACTTC
CDR3aa: CASSQGTGRNEQYF

d_gene: -
abundance: many
v_gene: TRBV28
j_gene: TRBJ2-5
CDR3nt: TGTGCCAGCAGTTTCCCGGAAGAGACCCAGTACTTC
CDR3aa: CASSFPEETQYF

d_gene: -
abundance: many
v_gene: TRBV20-1
j_gene: TRBJ1-5
CDR3nt: TGCAGTGTCCGAGCAGGGGATCAGCCCCAGCATTTT
CDR3aa: CSVRAGDQPQHF

d_gene: -
abundance: many
v_gene: TRBV3-1
j_gene: TRBJ1-2
CDR3nt: TGTGCCAGCAGCCAAGGATTAGGGGATGGCTACACCTTC
CDR3aa: CASSQGLGDGYTF

d_gene: -
abundance: many
v_gene: TRBV3-1
j_gene: TRBJ1-5
CDR3nt: TGTGCCAGCAGCCCGGACCCTAGCAATCAGCCCCAGCATTTT
CDR3aa: CASSPDPSNQPQHF

d_gene: -
abundance: -
v_gene: TRBV6-1
j_gene: TRBJ1-5
CDR3nt: TGTGCCAGCAGTGAAGTGGGGAGGGGTCAGCCCCAGCATTTT
CDR3aa: CASSEVGRGQPQHF

d_gene: TRBD2
abundance: -
v_gene: TRBV7-7
j_gene: TRBJ2-1
CDR3nt: TGTGCTAGCAGCTTAGCCCCACCGGGACTAGCGGGTCCCTCCCACTCCTACAATGAGCAGTTCTTC
CDR3aa: CASSLAPPGLAGPSHSYNEQFF

d_gene: TRBD1
abundance: -
v_gene: TRBV9
j_gene: TRBJ1-2
CDR3nt: TGTGCCAGTCACAGGACAGGGGGCGATCGGTATGGCTACACCTTC
CDR3aa: CASHRTGGDRYGYTF

d_gene: TRBD1
abundance: many
v_gene: TRBV7-9
j_gene: TRBJ2-7
CDR3nt: TGTGCCAGCAGCTTAAAAGGGACAGCTTCCTACGAGCAGTACTTC
CDR3aa: CASSLKGTASYEQYF

d_gene: -
abundance: many
v_gene: TRBV6-1
j_gene: TRBJ2-7
CDR3nt: TGTGCCAGCAGGGACCACGAGCAGTACTTC
CDR3aa: CASRDHEQYF

d_gene: -
abundance: many
v_gene: TRBV7-6
j_gene: TRBJ2-1
CDR3nt: TGTGCCAGCAGCCCTAATACCTACAATGAGCAGTTCTTC
CDR3aa: CASSPNTYNEQFF

d_gene: -
abundance: many
v_gene: TRBV2
j_gene: TRBJ2-5
CDR3nt: TGTGCCAGCAGGAGTGTCGGAGAGTCCCCCCCCCAGTACTTC
CDR3aa: CASRSVGESPPQYF

d_gene: TRBD2
abundance: many
v_gene: TRBV5-1
j_gene: TRBJ2-1
CDR3nt: TGCGCCAGCAGCAGGTTCGGGACTAGCGGGAGGGCAGATGAGCAGTTCTTC
CDR3aa: CASSRFGTSGRADEQFF

d_gene: -
abundance: -
v_gene: TRBV6-5
j_gene: TRBJ1-1
CDR3nt: TGTGCCAGCAGTTGGACAGCGTCGAACACTGAAGATTTCTTT
CDR3aa: CASSWTASNTEDFF

d_gene: -
abundance: many
v_gene: TRBV5-1
j_gene: TRBJ2-7
CDR3nt: TGCGCCAGCAGCGCAACAGGAGCCGCCTACGAGCAGTACTTC
CDR3aa: CASSATGAAYEQYF

d_gene: TRBD1
abundance: few
v_gene: TRBV7-6
j_gene: TRBJ1-1
CDR3nt: TGTGCCAGCAGCCAGGGAACAGGGGACACTGAAGCTTTCTTT
CDR3aa: CASSQGTGDTEAFF

d_gene: -
abundance: many
v_gene: TRBV11-2
j_gene: TRBJ2-1
CDR3nt: TGTGCCAGCGGAGTTAGTTACAATGAGCAGTTCTTC
CDR3aa: CASGVSYNEQFF

d_gene: -
abundance: many
v_gene: TRBV20-1
j_gene: TRBJ1-4
CDR3nt: TGCAGTGCTAGAGATCCACAGTTGGATGAAAAACTGTTTTTT
CDR3aa: CSARDPQLDEKLFF

d_gene: -
abundance: many
v_gene: TRBV3-1
j_gene: TRBJ2-1
CDR3nt: TGTGCCAGCAGCCAAGATGGTGGGACACATCCTTACAATGAGCAGTTCTTC
CDR3aa: CASSQDGGTHPYNEQFF

d_gene: TRBD1
abundance: many
v_gene: TRBV28
j_gene: TRBJ2-3
CDR3nt: TGTGCCAGCAGCGACAGGGGACGGCGAGATACGCAGTATTTT
CDR3aa: CASSDRGRRDTQYF

d_gene: -
abundance: many
v_gene: TRBV28
j_gene: TRBJ2-7
CDR3nt: TGTGCCAGCGTTCCCGGGTTAATCCCCTACGAGCAGTACTTC
CDR3aa: CASVPGLIPYEQYF

d_gene: -
abundance: many
v_gene: TRBV24-1
j_gene: TRBJ2-1
CDR3nt: TGTGCCACCAGTGATCTCACGGAATCCTACAATGAGCAGTTCTTC
CDR3aa: CATSDLTESYNEQFF